Described below is a single T cell receptor (beta chain) sequence and its context. CDR3 size: 12 residues. Germline V gene lookup returns CDR1 SGHDN and CDR2 FVKESK. V was cut by 7 bases and J by 4 bases, with 10 bases left in between. One entry per CDR3 protein results from TCRdb running MiXCR on the RT-PCR reads. This sample has about 680,000 distinct CDR3 sequences, with approximately 14% found just once. V is TRBV14 and J is TRBJ1-1; D gene ambiguous. What was sequenced was memory CD4+ T cells from blood. This TCR was recovered from a female donor in good health, serving as a healthy control. CDR3 DNA sequence: TGTGCCAGCAAAAGGGAAGGCACTGAAGCTTTCTTT. This sequence encodes CASKREGTEAFF.